A single sample is the source of the 27 T cell receptor beta chains below, sequenced in a study of cytomegalovirus exposure and HLA in healthy donors. In the PCR, 60 Vbeta and 13 Jbeta primers were used. Assay: immunoSEQ multiplex PCR; the TCRdb copy retains only in-frame clones and omits some. The table has around 74,000 clones, less than 80% seen once. The specimen was PBMCs. These receptors were collected from a man aged 25 to 45 in good health and CMV-seronegative.

The CDR3 coding sequence is TGTGCCAGCAGCGACAGACAGGGGGAAGCTGGAAACACCATATATTTT. Protein product: CASSDRQGEAGNTIYF. The chain has TRBV21-1 and TRBJ1-3; TRBD1, the table's D call, was not compared with the DNA. TRBV21-1 counts as a pseudogene. The CDR3 runs to 16 residues.

This sequence joins TRBV27 and TRBJ1-6; TRBD1 aligns across 8 bases. The CDR3 runs 15 residues. V dropped 2 bases and J dropped 14; count of bases not matched to a gene: 11. Per the germline V gene, CDR1 is MNHEY and CDR2 is SMNVEV (reference sequence). As DNA, the CDR3 is TGTGCCAGCAGTTTAGGGGTACAGGGGGTGAGGTCCCTCCACTTT. This sequence encodes CASSLGVQGVRSLHF.

The chain couples TRBV21-1 to TRBJ2-7; the tabulated D call, TRBD1, remains unverified against the DNA. TRBV21-1 corresponds to a pseudogene. CDR3 length: 16 residues. The DNA of the CDR3 is TGTGCCAGCAGCAAGGGTAAGGGGGCCCTCTCCTACGAGCAGTACTTC. It yields the protein CASSKGKGALSYEQYF.

The chain uses TRBV5-5 and TRBJ1-1; D call uncertain. This CDR3 has 13 amino acids. Trimming cost V 4 bases and J 1 base, with 8 bases left between them. The germline gives CDR1 SGHKS, CDR2 YYEKEE (reference sequence). The CDR3 loop reads CASSVAWNTEAFF. In nucleotides, the CDR3 is TGTGCCAGCAGCGTGGCGTGGAACACTGAAGCTTTCTTT.

The chain uses TRBV4-2 and TRBJ1-1, with D perhaps matching TRBD1 (6 bases). This CDR3 has 12 amino acids. Germline V gene data show CDR1 as LGHNA and CDR2 as YNFKEQ. V was trimmed by 1 base and J by 6 bases, leaving 6 bases between them. CDR3 sequence (DNA): TGTGCCAGCAGCCAAGGGGGGCCTGAAGCTTTCTTT. Residues: CASSQGGPEAFF.

The count of this clone is one. The chain combines TRBV27 with TRBJ1-1, with D tentatively TRBD1 (6 bases). CDR1 MNHEY and CDR2 SMNVEV come from the germline V gene (reference sequence). This CDR3 spans 17 amino acids. Trimming took 1 base from V and 2 from J, leaving 17 bases between them. CDR3 region: CASSLWGGPTGNTEAFF. Here the CDR3 DNA reads TGTGCCAGCAGTTTATGGGGGGGGCCCACAGGTAACACTGAAGCTTTCTTT.

This clone was recorded only once. Sequence at one end of the junction differs from germline and may be a read error. The CDR3 loop is CSSSLAGGQGGTGANVLTF. CDR3 DNA: TGTTCCAGCAGCTTAGCGGGGGGGCAGGGCGGGACTGGGGCCAACGTCCTGACTTTC. The chain has TRBV7-9 and TRBJ2-6, with TRBD2 matching over 11 bases. Germline CDR1 and CDR2: SEHNR and FQNEAQ (reference sequence). The CDR3 consists of 19 residues.

This clone was counted only a few times. The J gene is TRBJ1-2, the V gene TRBV4-2; 9 bases map to TRBD1. The CDR3 is made up of 15 amino acids. Germline-derived CDR1 and CDR2 are LGHNA and YNFKEQ. V lost 3 bases, J lost 4 bases, and 6 bases stayed unmatched. Here the CDR3 DNA reads TGTGCCAGCAGCCAGAGGACAGGGGCGATCTATGGCTACACCTTC. Its protein is CASSQRTGAIYGYTF.

In its sample, this clone was seen a few times. Different DNA sequences within this sample yield the same CDR3. The V gene is TRBV27, the J gene TRBJ2-1; maybe TRBD1 (6 bases). V was shortened by 2 bases and J by 1 base, with 9 bases between the two germline ends. There are 15 residues in the CDR3. CDR1 and CDR2 (germline): MNHEY, SMNVEV (reference sequence). CDR3 sequence reads: CASSLEGVSYNEQFF. The CDR3 region has the DNA TGTGCCAGCAGTTTAGAGGGGGTATCCTACAATGAGCAGTTCTTC.

The chain joins TRBV18 to TRBJ2-7; 10 nucleotides align to TRBD1. CDR3 size: 15 residues. Germline CDR1 is KGHSH and CDR2 is LQKENI. Unmatched junction bases numbered 5, after V lost 5 bases and J lost 1 base. The CDR3: CASSGRDRGSYEQYF. DNA of the CDR3: TGTGCCAGCTCAGGCCGGGACAGGGGTTCCTACGAGCAGTACTTC.

The V gene is TRBV6-4, the J gene TRBJ2-1, with a tentative D call TRBD2 (5 bases). V gave up 2 bases and J gave up 15 bases, with 14 bases separating them. Per the germline V gene, CDR1 is MRHNA and CDR2 is SNTAGT. The CDR3 is made up of 12 amino acids. The DNA for the CDR3 is TGTGCCAGCAGTGACCCGCCCGGGGTGGTGTTCTTC. The encoded protein is CASSDPPGVVFF.

The chain uses TRBV19 and TRBJ1-2, with TRBD1 matching over 9 bases. The CDR3 covers 14 residues. The germline V gene has CDR1 LNHDA and CDR2 SQIVND (reference sequence). Trimming removed 8 bases from V and 6 bases from J; junction bases left unmatched: 10. The CDR3 sequence: CASSRDRVRDGYTF. CDR3 bases: TGTGCCAGTTCCCGGGACAGGGTCCGAGATGGCTACACCTTC.

The chain employs TRBV2 and TRBJ2-2; TRBD2 aligns across 9 bases. The CDR3 extends over 14 amino acids. In germline, CDR1 is SNHLY, CDR2 FYNNEI. V was clipped by 8 bases and J by 3 bases; unmatched bases: 4. DNA of the CDR3: TGTGCCAGCTCGCGGGGGGGGCACACCGGGGAGCTGTTTTTT. This translates into CASSRGGHTGELFF.

Written as DNA, the CDR3 is TGTGCCAGCAGCTTAGTCCAGGGGGACACCGGGGAGCTGTTTTTT. Residues: CASSLVQGDTGELFF. The chain recombines TRBV5-4 with TRBJ2-2, with TRBD1 matching over 7 bases. This CDR3 has 15 residues. With 2 bases clipped from V and 3 bases from J, the junction kept 4 bases outside the gene matches. CDR1 SGHNT and CDR2 YYREEE come from the germline V gene (reference sequence).

The chain links TRBV11-2 to TRBJ1-1, with 8 positions matching TRBD1. CDR3 length equals 14 residues. Germline V gene lookup returns CDR1 SGHAT and CDR2 FQNNGV. Losses at the gene ends were 5 bases for V and 5 bases for J; bases not matched to a gene: 7. This chain's CDR3 is CASSHGTGGTEAFF. The CDR3 DNA reads TGTGCCAGCAGCCATGGGACAGGCGGGACTGAAGCTTTCTTT. Using reference TRBV11-2 and TRBJ1-1 for the parts outside the CDR3, the full variable domain is EAGVAQSPRYKIIEKRQSVAFWCNPISGHATLYWYQQILGQGPKLLIQFQNNGVVDDSQLPKDRFSAERLKGVDSTLKIQPAKLEDSAVYLCASSHGTGGTEAFFGQGTRLTVV.

This chain links TRBV28 with TRBJ2-2, with 7 positions matching TRBD1. Germline loops: CDR1 MDHEN, CDR2 SYDVKM. The CDR3 has 16 residues. V shed 6 bases and J 4 bases; nucleotides not matched to a gene: 11. The CDR3 nucleotides read TGTGCCAGCAGCCTGGTAGGGACAGCCGTCACCGGGGAGCTGTTTTTT. This gives the protein CASSLVGTAVTGELFF. The full variable domain, in which reference TRBV28 and TRBJ2-2 provide the parts outside the CDR3, is DVKVTQSSRYLVKRTGEKVFLECVQDMDHENMFWYRQDPGLGLRLIYFSYDVKMKEKGDIPEGYSVSREKKERFSLILESASTNQTSMYLCASSLVGTAVTGELFFGEGSRLTVL.

This chain links TRBV27 with TRBJ1-2; a weak D match, TRBD1 (5 bases). V lost 8 bases, J lost 5 bases, and 18 bases lay in between. The CDR3 runs 14 residues. The germline V gene encodes CDR1 MNHEY and CDR2 SMNVEV (reference sequence). DNA for the CDR3: TGTGCCAGCGCACACAGGACCCACGGGTATGGCTACACCTTC. Its translation is CASAHRTHGYGYTF.

V usage is TRBV5-4 and J usage is TRBJ1-4, with 7 bases that match TRBD1. V was pared by 3 bases and J by 8 bases, with 7 bases of the junction left unmatched. There are 14 residues in the CDR3. Germline CDR1 is SGHNT and CDR2 is YYREEE (reference sequence). DNA of the CDR3: TGTGCCAGCAGCTATCAGGGGGTGGGAGAAAAACTGTTTTTT. Its translation is CASSYQGVGEKLFF.

V usage is TRBV18 and J usage is TRBJ2-7; possibly TRBD2 for D (6 bases). V dropped 2 bases and J dropped 2 bases, with 16 bases sitting between them. This CDR3 contains 16 residues. Germline lookup yields CDR1 KGHSH and CDR2 LQKENI. The CDR3 sequence: CASSPKGRGPAYEQYF. The CDR3 nucleotides are TGTGCCAGCTCACCAAAGGGGCGGGGCCCCGCCTACGAGCAGTACTTC.

This clone was seen a few times. The chain joins TRBV19 to TRBJ1-4; 7 nucleotides agree with TRBD1. Per germline, CDR1 LNHDA and CDR2 SQIVND (reference sequence). V gave up 6 bases and J gave up 8 bases; unmatched junction bases: 6. The CDR3 has 13 amino acids. The CDR3 nucleotides are TGTGCCAGTAGACTGACAGGGTTGGAAAAACTGTTTTTT. Protein product: CASRLTGLEKLFF.

This chain uses TRBV11-2 with TRBJ2-7; 10 nucleotides align to TRBD1. The J segment lost 2 bases and the V segment lost 6 bases, leaving 10 bases of the junction unmatched. Germline values: CDR1 SGHAT, CDR2 FQNNGV. This CDR3 comprises 16 residues. CDR3 sequence reads: CASRRPGQGTTYEQYF. The CDR3, as DNA: TGTGCCAGCAGACGCCCGGGACAGGGGACAACCTACGAGCAGTACTTC. The complete variable domain, with remaining parts taken from reference TRBV11-2 and TRBJ2-7, reads EAGVAQSPRYKIIEKRQSVAFWCNPISGHATLYWYQQILGQGPKLLIQFQNNGVVDDSQLPKDRFSAERLKGVDSTLKIQPAKLEDSAVYLCASRRPGQGTTYEQYFGPGTRLTVT.

The chain carries TRBV6-5 and TRBJ2-6, with TRBD1 identical over 8 bases. The CDR3 extends over 15 amino acids. CDR1 is MNHEY and CDR2 is SVGAGI in the germline V gene. With V trimmed by 5 bases and J by 2 bases, 2 bases remained unmatched. CDR3 sequence (DNA): TGTGCCAGCAGTCTACAGGGGGCTGGGGCCAACGTCCTGACTTTC. It specifies CASSLQGAGANVLTF.

This clone was observed a single time. Relative to the germline gene, one junction end is altered; a read error may explain this. This chain uses TRBV7-9 with TRBJ1-1; TRBD1 matches 10 bases. Looked up from germline, CDR1 is SEHNR and CDR2 is FQNEAQ (reference sequence). The CDR3 spans 12 residues. CDR3 coding DNA: TGTTCCAGCAGCCCGACAGGGGGCCGAGCTTTCTTT. Its translation: CSSSPTGGRAFF.

The chain joins TRBV5-1 to TRBJ1-3; tentatively, D is TRBD1 (5 bases). Germline-derived CDR1 and CDR2 are SGHRS and YFSETQ. The CDR3 spans 18 residues. Trimming cost V 0 bases and J 0 bases, with 16 bases left between them. The CDR3 sequence: CASSLEGGHDHSGNTIYF. The DNA for the CDR3 is TGCGCCAGCAGCTTGGAGGGTGGACACGATCACTCTGGAAACACCATATATTTT. Full variable domain (remainder filled in from reference TRBV5-1 and TRBJ1-3): KAGVTQTPRYLIKTRGQQVTLSCSPISGHRSVSWYQQTPGQGLQFLFEYFSETQRNKGNFPGRFSGRQFSNSRSEMNVSTLELGDSALYLCASSLEGGHDHSGNTIYFGEGSWLTVV.

This rearrangement joins TRBV7-9 to TRBJ2-6, with D perhaps matching TRBD2 (5 bases). This CDR3 spans 15 amino acids. Per germline, CDR1 SEHNR and CDR2 FQNEAQ (reference sequence). V shed 3 bases and J shed 3 bases, with 9 bases lying between them. CDR3 region: CASSLIRGGANVLTF. In nucleotides, the CDR3 is TGTGCCAGCAGCTTGATCCGGGGTGGGGCCAACGTCCTGACTTTC.

This clone has only a few counts. The chain uses TRBV7-9 and TRBJ1-2; 7 nucleotides align to TRBD1. The length of the CDR3 is 14 residues. Germline V gives CDR1 SEHNR, CDR2 FQNEAQ (reference sequence). Losses at the gene ends were 5 bases for V and 7 bases for J; bases not matched to a gene: 10. This chain's CDR3 is CASSPNQQGSGYTF. CDR3 bases: TGTGCCAGCAGCCCAAATCAACAGGGGAGTGGCTACACCTTC. The variable domain in full, with the rest retrieved from reference TRBV7-9 and TRBJ1-2, is DTGVSQNPRHKITKRGQNVTFRCDPISEHNRLYWYRQTLGQGPEFLTYFQNEAQLEKSRLLSDRFSAERPKGSFSTLEIQRTEQGDSAMYLCASSPNQQGSGYTFGSGTRLTVV.

This chain uses TRBV28 with TRBJ1-2, with D maybe TRBD1 (5 bases). Trimming cost V 5 bases and J 4 bases, with 14 bases left between them. Germline V gene sequence: CDR1 MDHEN, CDR2 SYDVKM. The CDR3 extends over 14 amino acids. CDR3 in amino acids: CASSLSTRGYGYTF. In nucleotides, the CDR3 is TGTGCCAGCAGTCTGTCGACTAGGGGCTATGGCTACACCTTC.